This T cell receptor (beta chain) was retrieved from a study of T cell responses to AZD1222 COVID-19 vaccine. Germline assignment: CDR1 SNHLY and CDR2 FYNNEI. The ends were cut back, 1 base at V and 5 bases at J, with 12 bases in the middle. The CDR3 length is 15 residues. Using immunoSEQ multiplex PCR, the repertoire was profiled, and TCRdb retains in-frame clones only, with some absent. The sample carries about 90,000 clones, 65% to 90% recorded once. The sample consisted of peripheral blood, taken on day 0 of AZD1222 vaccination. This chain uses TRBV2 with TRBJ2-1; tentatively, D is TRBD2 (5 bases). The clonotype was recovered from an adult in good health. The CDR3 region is CASSEGGRGNNEQFF. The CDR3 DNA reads TGTGCCAGCAGTGAAGGAGGGAGAGGAAACAATGAGCAGTTCTTC.